The 10 T cell receptor beta chains below all came from one sample that was sequenced in a study of T cell repertoires in cytomegalovirus infection. Each CDR3 protein is one row after TCRdb ran MiXCR on the reads. This sample carries about 530,000 distinct CDR3 sequences, 26% of them seen once, and the ten largest clones take 13%. Sequenced sample: PBMCs. The receptor source for this set is a human donor in good health (CMV status not recorded). Some clones in this sample may be carry-over from other donors' samples.

The chain employs TRBV28 and TRBJ2-7; 8 bases match TRBD1. CDR1 and CDR2 (germline): MDHEN, SYDVKM. CDR3 size: 14 residues. J gave up 2 bases and V 8 bases, and 8 bases lay outside the gene matches. The CDR3 spells CASRLPDRAYEQYF. CDR3 DNA sequence: TGTGCCAGCCGCCTACCGGACAGGGCCTACGAGCAGTACTTC.

This clonotype was counted only a few times. This chain joins TRBV24-1 and TRBJ2-1; D assignment may be TRBD1 or TRBD2 (5 bases each). Germline V gives CDR1 KGHDR, CDR2 SFDVKD. This CDR3 spans 16 amino acids. The V and J ends lost 4 bases and 7 bases respectively, with 19 bases between them. The CDR3 DNA reads as TGTGCCACCAGTGACTTGGGGGTTGGAGGTCAAAATGAGCAGTTCTTC. Residues: CATSDLGVGGQNEQFF.

V gene TRBV6-6 combines with J gene TRBJ2-5; D is undetermined. V gave up 7 bases and J gave up 4 bases, with 10 bases separating them. This CDR3 is built from 12 residues. Germline V CDR1 and CDR2: MNHNY, SVGAGI (reference sequence). CDR3: CASKGSTETQYF. The CDR3 DNA sequence: TGTGCCAGCAAAGGAAGTACAGAGACCCAGTACTTC.

This clonotype has a handful of counts. This chain uses TRBV6-2 or TRBV6-3 with TRBJ2-7; D possibly corresponds to TRBD1 (6 bases). From germline, CDR1 is MNHEY and CDR2 SVGEGT. Trimming shortened V by 8 bases and J by 0 bases, and 17 bases separated the two germline ends. The CDR3 extends over 15 amino acids. For the CDR3, the DNA is TGTGCCAGCCGGACGACAGGACATGGCTCCTACGAGCAGTACTTC. It yields the protein CASRTTGHGSYEQYF.

This clonotype appeared a few times. The chain couples TRBV11-1 to TRBJ2-3; 7 nucleotides match TRBD1. V trimming: 7 bases; J trimming: 3 bases; junction bases outside the gene matches: 7. The CDR3 runs to 14 residues. Germline V gene sequence: CDR1 SGHAT, CDR2 FQDESV (reference sequence). The CDR3 loop reads CASTPGQKTDTQYF. As DNA, the CDR3 is TGTGCCAGCACTCCGGGACAGAAGACAGATACGCAGTATTTT.

The sample holds a few counts of this clonotype. V gene TRBV9 combines with J gene TRBJ2-1; tentative D call: TRBD2 (5 bases). V was cut by 0 bases and J by 8 bases, with 12 bases left in between. This CDR3 is built from 14 residues. Germline V gives CDR1 SGDLS, CDR2 YYNGEE. The DNA for the CDR3 is TGTGCCAGCAGCGTAGTGGGGAGCGGCGATGAGCAGTTCTTC. It codes for CASSVVGSGDEQFF.

The chain joins TRBV7-2 to TRBJ2-7, with D possibly being TRBD1 (6 bases). Trimming removed 1 base from V and 2 bases from J, with 9 bases in between. The CDR3 is made up of 14 amino acids. CDR1 and CDR2 (germline): SGHTA, FQGNSA. The CDR3 sequence: CASSLETGAYEQYV. In DNA form, the CDR3 reads TGTGCCAGCAGCTTAGAGACAGGAGCCTACGAGCAGTACGTC.

This clonotype was counted many times. The chain employs TRBV15 and TRBJ2-5, with 8 bases identical to TRBD1. Germline V CDR1 and CDR2: LNHNV, YYDKDF (reference sequence). V trimming: 0 bases; J trimming: 5 bases; junction bases outside the gene matches: 2. There are 14 residues in the CDR3. The CDR3 region is CATSRDRGPETQYF. The CDR3 region has the DNA TGTGCCACCAGCAGAGACAGGGGGCCGGAGACCCAGTACTTC. The whole variable domain, filled in from reference TRBV15 and TRBJ2-5, reads DAMVIQNPRYQVTQFGKPVTLSCSQTLNHNVMYWYQQKSSQAPKLLFHYYDKDFNNEADTPDNFQSRRPNTSFCFLDIRSPGLGDTAMYLCATSRDRGPETQYFGPGTRLLVL.

This clonotype was seen only a few times. The chain is built from TRBV19 and TRBJ2-1; possibly TRBD1 or TRBD2 for D (6 bases each). Germline assignment: CDR1 LNHDA and CDR2 SQIVND (reference sequence). This CDR3 contains 19 residues. Deletions cut 5 bases from V and 4 bases from J, with 27 bases between. The CDR3 nucleotides read TGTGCCAGTAGTTTGGTCGGGAAACTAGCTCCGAGGGGGTACAATGAGCAGTTCTTC. Translating it yields CASSLVGKLAPRGYNEQFF.

Many counts were recorded for this clonotype. The rearrangement links TRBV7-2 to TRBJ1-2; D perhaps matches TRBD1 (6 bases). Trimming stripped 5 bases from V and 4 bases from J, with 11 bases between. The CDR3 consists of 13 residues. CDR1 and CDR2 (germline): SGHTA, FQGNSA. In DNA form, the CDR3 reads TGTGCCAGCAGCGACCAGGGGTTCTATGGCTACACCTTC. It translates to CASSDQGFYGYTF.